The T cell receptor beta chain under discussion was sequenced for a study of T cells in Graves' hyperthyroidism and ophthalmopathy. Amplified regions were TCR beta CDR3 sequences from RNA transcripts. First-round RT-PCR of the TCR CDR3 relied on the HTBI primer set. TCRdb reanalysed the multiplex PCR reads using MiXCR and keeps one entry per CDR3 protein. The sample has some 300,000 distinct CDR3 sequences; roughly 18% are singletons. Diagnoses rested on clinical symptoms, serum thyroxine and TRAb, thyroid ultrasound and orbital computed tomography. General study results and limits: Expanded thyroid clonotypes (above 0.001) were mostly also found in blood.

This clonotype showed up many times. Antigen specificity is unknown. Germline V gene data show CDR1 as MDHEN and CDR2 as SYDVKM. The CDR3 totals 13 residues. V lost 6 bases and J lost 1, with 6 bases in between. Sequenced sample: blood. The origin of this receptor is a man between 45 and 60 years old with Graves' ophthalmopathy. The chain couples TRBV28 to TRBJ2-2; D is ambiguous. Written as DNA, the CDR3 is TGTGCCAGCAGGCATCAGAACACCGGGGAGCTGTTTTTT. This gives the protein CASRHQNTGELFF.